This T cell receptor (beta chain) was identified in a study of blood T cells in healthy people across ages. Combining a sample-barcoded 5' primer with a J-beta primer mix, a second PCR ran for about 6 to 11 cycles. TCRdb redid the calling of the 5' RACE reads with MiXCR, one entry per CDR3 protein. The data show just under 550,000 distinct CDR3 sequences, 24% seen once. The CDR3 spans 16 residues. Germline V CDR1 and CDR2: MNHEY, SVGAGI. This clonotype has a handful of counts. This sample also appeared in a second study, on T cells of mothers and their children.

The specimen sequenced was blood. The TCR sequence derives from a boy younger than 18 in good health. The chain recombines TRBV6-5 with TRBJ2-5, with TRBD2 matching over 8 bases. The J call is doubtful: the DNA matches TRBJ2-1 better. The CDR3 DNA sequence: TGTGCCAGCAGTTTCCCAAGGGAGCGGGAGTTCTGTGAGCAGTTCTTC. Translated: CASSFPREREFCEQFF.